This TCR beta chain was obtained from a study of T cell clonotyping in hematopoietic cell transplantation. As to this clone: Its antigen remains unknown.

The method was immunoSEQ multiplex PCR; TCRdb's version includes in-frame clones alone and lacks a portion of them. This sample yields approximately 4,300 clones, of which roughly 94% are seen a single time; 4% to 5.5% belongs to the top ten. Samples: about 28 days before transplant, then days 30, 100 and 180 after. The CDR3 runs 14 residues. Germline V gene sequence: CDR1 SGHKS, CDR2 YYEKEE (reference sequence). The V and J ends lost 3 bases and 2 bases respectively, with 12 bases between them. Study results and caveats: Without cell sorting, CD4 versus CD8 contributions remain unresolved.

The sample was peripheral blood mononuclear cells, taken 30 days after allogeneic stem cell transplant. The sequence derives from a male patient aged 70 to 79 who had an allogeneic stem cell transplant from an unrelated donor, so T cells may come from the graft donor. Some clones in this sample may be carry-over from other donors' samples. The chain uses TRBV5-5 and TRBJ2-7, with D possibly being TRBD1 (5 bases). The CDR3 DNA sequence: TGTGCCAGCAGCTCCCAAGACAGCCCCTACGAGCAGTACTTC. This encodes CASSSQDSPYEQYF. Together with reference TRBV5-5 and TRBJ2-7, the CDR3 gives the full variable domain: DAGVTQSPTHLIKTRGQQVTLRCSPISGHKSVSWYQQVLGQGPQFIFQYYEKEERGRGNFPDRFSARQFPNYSSELNVNALLLGDSALYLCASSSQDSPYEQYFGPGTRLTVT.